The entry that follows covers one T cell receptor (beta chain) sequence. Its cognate antigen is unknown. Profiled with immunoSEQ multiplex PCR; TCRdb holds only in-frame clones, not every one. The profile shows fewer than 30,000 clones, over 90% of them singletons. This sample is drawn from a study of T cells in tuberculosis. General study points: A GMM-specific repertoire classifier reached 80% to 90% accuracy, AUROC roughly 0.87. Smaller alpha distances in active tuberculosis partly reflected shorter CDR3-alpha lengths.

Each clinical donor contributed on average approximately 99,000 T cells from unsorted cryopreserved PBMC. Looked up from germline, CDR1 is SEHNR and CDR2 is FQNEAQ (reference sequence). This CDR3 is built from 14 residues. V gave up 6 bases and J gave up 2 bases; unmatched junction bases: 6. The sample taken for sequencing was PBMCs. The V and J genes are TRBV7-9 and TRBJ1-2; TRBD1 agrees at 7 bases. This clonotype was obtained from a donor between 10 and 35 years old with latent tuberculosis or without tuberculosis infection. The chain's CDR3 is CASSPGTENYGYTF. CDR3 nucleotides: TGTGCCAGCAGTCCCGGGACAGAAAACTATGGCTACACCTTC.